These 24 T cell receptor beta chains were all obtained from the same sample, sequenced in a study of blood T cells in healthy people across ages. A second PCR of about 6 to 11 cycles used a sample-barcoded 5' primer and a J-beta primer mix. TCRdb reprocessed the 5' RACE reads via MiXCR and lists one record per CDR3 protein. The sample holds about 1,400,000 distinct CDR3 sequences; 59% are singletons and the top ten take roughly 7%. Sample: blood. Receptors originate from a man between 18 and 35 years old in good health.

The chain employs TRBV24-1 and TRBJ2-5, with D possibly being TRBD2 (5 bases). V was cut by 4 bases and J by 13 bases, with 15 bases left in between. Germline assignment: CDR1 KGHDR and CDR2 SFDVKD. The CDR3 has 12 residues. CDR3 loop: CATSDLLERTYF. For the CDR3, the DNA is TGTGCCACCAGTGACCTCCTGGAGCGGACGTACTTC.

The J gene is TRBJ2-7, the V gene TRBV20-1; 9 bases agree with TRBD1. Germline lookup yields CDR1 DFQATT and CDR2 SNEGSKA (reference sequence). This CDR3 spans 15 amino acids. The J segment lost 3 bases and the V segment lost 6 bases, leaving 12 bases of the junction unmatched. The CDR3 reads CSAKRGLDRGYEQYF. The DNA of the CDR3 is TGCAGTGCCAAACGGGGCCTGGACAGGGGCTACGAGCAGTACTTC.

The chain joins TRBV4-1 to TRBJ1-2, with D possibly TRBD1 on 6 matching bases. In germline, CDR1 is MGHRA, CDR2 YSYEKL. The CDR3 is 16 residues long. V was pared by 5 bases and J by 6 bases, with 22 bases between. The CDR3 nucleotides are TGCGCCAGCAGCGACACCACGGGGACAAGTAGGGATGGCTACACCTTC. Its translation is CASSDTTGTSRDGYTF.

The chain uses TRBV6-5 and TRBJ1-5; D uncertain. Germline lookup yields CDR1 MNHEY and CDR2 SVGAGI. The CDR3 consists of 14 residues. V dropped 7 bases and J dropped 3 bases, with 13 bases sitting between them. This chain's CDR3 is CASNPDGYNQPQHF. The CDR3 nucleotides read TGTGCCAGCAACCCGGACGGATACAATCAGCCCCAGCATTTT.

The gene calls are TRBV6-2 or TRBV6-3 and TRBJ2-1; no clear D. The CDR3 totals 13 residues. The germline CDR1 and CDR2 sequences are MNHEY and SVGEGT. V was cut by 5 bases and J by 5 bases, with 10 bases left in between. CDR3 region: CASSDLWNNEQFF. CDR3 coding DNA: TGTGCCAGCAGTGACCTTTGGAACAATGAGCAGTTCTTC.

The rearrangement joins TRBV25-1 to TRBJ1-2; D remains unclear. The CDR3 sequence is 13 residues long. CDR1 is MGHDK and CDR2 is SYGVNS in the germline V gene. The V and J ends lost 0 bases and 5 bases respectively, with 7 bases between them. Here the CDR3 DNA reads TGTGCCAGCAGTGAATACGGAAAATATGGCTACACCTTC. This codes for CASSEYGKYGYTF.

V usage is TRBV7-9 and J usage is TRBJ1-1; possibly TRBD1 for D (6 bases). Germline V gives CDR1 SEHNR, CDR2 FQNEAQ (reference sequence). Trimming took 6 bases from V and 1 from J, leaving 21 bases between them. The CDR3 totals 17 residues. The CDR3 region is CASSPKIGTGKNTEAFF. As DNA, the CDR3 is TGTGCCAGCAGTCCCAAAATTGGTACAGGGAAGAACACTGAAGCTTTCTTT.

The V gene is TRBV6-5, the J gene TRBJ2-1; 9 bases are a match to TRBD1. The germline CDR1 and CDR2 sequences are MNHEY and SVGAGI. With V trimmed by 6 bases and J by 5 bases, 8 bases remained unmatched. The CDR3 is made up of 15 amino acids. CDR3 region: CASSPRDRVNNEQFF. The CDR3 DNA is TGTGCCAGCAGCCCCCGGGACAGGGTAAACAATGAGCAGTTCTTC.

This clonotype showed up just once. This rearrangement joins TRBV12-3 or TRBV12-4 to TRBJ2-5, with 8 bases identical to TRBD1. J lost 4 bases, V lost 1 base, and 11 bases had no gene match. The CDR3 sequence is 17 residues long. The CDR3 protein is CASSLGPSRGRGETQYF. The CDR3, as DNA: TGTGCCAGCAGTTTAGGGCCCAGCAGGGGGCGAGGAGAGACCCAGTACTTC.

This chain joins TRBV9 and TRBJ1-5; D not certain. The V gene lost 2 bases and the J gene lost 5 bases, with 11 bases spanning the gap. Per germline, CDR1 SGDLS and CDR2 YYNGEE. The CDR3 loop spans 14 amino acids. The CDR3 is CASSVGVIDQPQHF. CDR3 bases: TGTGCCAGCAGCGTCGGGGTTATAGATCAGCCCCAGCATTTT.

This clonotype was counted a few times. This chain uses TRBV7-2 with TRBJ2-7; 14 nucleotides agree with TRBD2. CDR1 SGHTA and CDR2 FQGNSA come from the germline V gene. The CDR3 loop spans 17 amino acids. J gave up 4 bases and V 4 bases, and 9 bases lay outside the gene matches. CDR3 loop: CASSSRRGLAGVYEQYF. DNA for the CDR3: TGTGCCAGCAGCTCACGGAGGGGACTAGCGGGAGTTTACGAGCAGTACTTC.

J is TRBJ2-3 and V is TRBV20-1, with TRBD2 matching 12 bases. The germline CDR1 and CDR2 sequences are DFQATT and SNEGSKA (reference sequence). This CDR3 spans 16 amino acids. V lost 6 bases to trimming and J lost 0 bases; unmatched junction nucleotides: 7. CDR3 in DNA: TGCAGTGCCGTAGGACTAGCGGGAACCAGCACAGATACGCAGTATTTT. The encoded protein is CSAVGLAGTSTDTQYF.

The CDR3 DNA reads TGTGCCAGCAGCCATAGTACAGGGCACTACGAGCAGTACTTC. This gives the protein CASSHSTGHYEQYF. The chain uses TRBV7-9 and TRBJ2-7; the D gene is possibly TRBD1 (6 bases). Germline loops: CDR1 SEHNR, CDR2 FQNEAQ (reference sequence). The CDR3 has 14 residues. Trimming took off 5 bases at V and 3 bases at J, with 14 bases between the two ends.

Turning to this clonotype: It may be a read error: a sequence one base away is much more abundant. V usage is TRBV7-4 and J usage is TRBJ1-5, with D possibly being TRBD1 (5 bases). The CDR3 length is 16 residues. The V end was cut by 5 bases, the J end by 9 bases, with 23 bases between. The V gene's germline CDR1 is SGHVT and CDR2 SQSDAQ. CDR3 residues: CASSPIIRGSHRPQHF. CDR3 nucleotide sequence: TGTGCCAGCAGCCCCATCATTAGGGGAAGTCATCGGCCCCAGCATTTT.

The chain combines TRBV12-3 or TRBV12-4 with TRBJ2-7; no clear D gene. The V end lost 2 bases, the J end lost 6 bases, and 17 bases lay between the germline ends. The CDR3 runs 15 residues. In nucleotides, the CDR3 is TGTGCCAGCAGTTTACACCACCTGGGGAAGGCCGAGCAGTACTTC. This codes for CASSLHHLGKAEQYF.

The V gene is TRBV29-1, the J gene TRBJ2-5, with 10 positions matching TRBD1. The J call may be wrong; the DNA end is better matched by TRBJ2-7. CDR1 and CDR2 from the germline V gene are SQVTM and ANQGSEA. CDR3 length: 15 amino acids. Here the CDR3 DNA reads TGCAGCGTTGAGACGGACAGGGGGGGTTTCTACGAGCAGTACTTC. It translates to CSVETDRGGFYEQYF.

This clonotype was recorded a few times. The chain combines TRBV5-5 with TRBJ1-2; the D gene is possibly TRBD1 (5 bases). This CDR3 spans 17 amino acids. The germline gives CDR1 SGHKS, CDR2 YYEKEE (reference sequence). The V gene lost 6 bases and the J gene lost 7 bases, with 28 bases spanning the gap. CDR3: CASTPGFRQGVGVGYTF. The CDR3 DNA is TGTGCCAGCACCCCGGGGTTCCGCCAGGGCGTGGGGGTTGGCTACACCTTC. Using reference TRBV5-5 and TRBJ1-2 for the parts outside the CDR3, the full variable domain is DAGVTQSPTHLIKTRGQQVTLRCSPISGHKSVSWYQQVLGQGPQFIFQYYEKEERGRGNFPDRFSARQFPNYSSELNVNALLLGDSALYLCASTPGFRQGVGVGYTFGSGTRLTVV.

This rearrangement joins TRBV25-1 to TRBJ1-5; TRBD1 agrees at 7 bases. Germline V gene lookup returns CDR1 MGHDK and CDR2 SYGVNS. The CDR3 loop spans 14 amino acids. Unmatched junction bases numbered 1, after V lost 2 bases and J lost 3 bases. The CDR3 nucleotides read TGTGCCAGCAGTGAACAGGGGGTCAATCAGCCCCAGCATTTT. This sequence encodes CASSEQGVNQPQHF.

CDR3 sequence: CASSFGGRSSYNEQYF. The CDR3 DNA reads TGTGCCAGCAGTTTCGGGGGACGGAGCTCCTACAATGAGCAGTACTTC. This chain connects TRBV12-3 or TRBV12-4 to TRBJ2-1, with TRBD2 as a possible D gene (6 bases). The closer fit of TRBJ2-7 to the DNA end suggests the J call may be wrong. The CDR3 contains 16 residues.

The V and J genes are TRBV25-1 and TRBJ1-2; D not certain. The CDR3 covers 11 residues. CDR1 MGHDK and CDR2 SYGVNS come from the germline V gene. V lost 3 bases to trimming and J lost 7 bases, with 6 bases between them. The CDR3 region is CASSEMGGYTF. CDR3 nucleotides: TGTGCCAGCAGTGAGATGGGTGGCTACACCTTC.

This clonotype was recorded once. The chain joins TRBV20-1 to TRBJ2-5; TRBD2 agrees at 7 bases. The V and J ends lost 6 bases and 7 bases, in that order; junction bases with no gene match: 11. Germline CDR1 reads DFQATT; CDR2 reads SNEGSKA (reference sequence). This CDR3 has 13 residues. The CDR3 spells CSAPAGVGVTQYF. The CDR3 DNA reads TGCAGTGCCCCCGCGGGGGTGGGAGTGACCCAGTACTTC.

This clonotype has just one count. The rearrangement joins TRBV20-1 to TRBJ1-1, with D unclear. The ends were cut back, 0 bases at V and 0 bases at J, with 8 bases in the middle. Looked up from germline, CDR1 is DFQATT and CDR2 is SNEGSKA (reference sequence). The CDR3 totals 14 residues. CDR3 DNA sequence: TGCAGTGCTAGAGATCGGGGAATGAACACTGAAGCTTTCTTT. It translates to CSARDRGMNTEAFF.

The J gene is TRBJ2-3, the V gene TRBV5-1; 7 bases map to TRBD1. The V and J ends lost 0 bases and 4 bases, in that order; junction bases with no gene match: 5. This CDR3 is 15 amino acids long. Per the germline V gene, CDR1 is SGHRS and CDR2 is YFSETQ. In DNA, the CDR3 is TGCGCCAGCAGCTTGGAGGGGGCGAAGCCAGATACGCAGTATTTT. Its protein product is CASSLEGAKPDTQYF.

This clonotype was counted only a few times. The CDR3 DNA sequence: TGTGCCATCAGTGAACAGGGATACAACTACGAGCAGTACTTC. Protein: CAISEQGYNYEQYF. The rearrangement uses TRBV10-3 and TRBJ2-7; TRBD1 is a possible D gene (6 bases). The germline V gene encodes CDR1 ENHRY and CDR2 SYGVKD. The V end lost 3 bases, the J end lost 3 bases, and 12 bases lay between the germline ends. This CDR3 is built from 14 residues.